A single sample is the source of the 27 T cell receptor beta chains below, sequenced in a study of identical twins. TCRdb fed the 5' RACE reads into MiXCR, producing one record per CDR3 protein. The sample carries fewer than 550,000 distinct CDR3 sequences, roughly 15% recorded once. The sample was also reused in another study, on yellow fever vaccine responses in identical twins.

Sequenced sample: CD4+ T cells sorted from blood. The origin of the receptors is a woman between 18 and 29 years old in good health.

The V gene is TRBV20-1, the J gene TRBJ1-1; no clear D gene. V shed 3 bases and J shed 1 base, with 3 bases lying between them. The CDR3 length is 11 residues. Germline V gene lookup returns CDR1 DFQATT and CDR2 SNEGSKA (reference sequence). The CDR3: CSASKNTEAFF. CDR3 DNA sequence: TGCAGTGCTAGTAAGAACACTGAAGCTTTCTTT.

The gene calls are TRBV11-2 and TRBJ1-1; D is uncertain. Germline CDR1 and CDR2: SGHAT and FQNNGV. V lost 5 bases, J lost 1 base, and 11 bases lay in between. The CDR3 totals 14 residues. This CDR3 is CASSPTSWNTEAFF. In DNA, the CDR3 is TGTGCCAGCAGCCCGACGAGCTGGAACACTGAAGCTTTCTTT.

This clonotype has only a few counts. This sequence joins TRBV7-2 and TRBJ2-1; no clear D gene. The V end was cut by 5 bases, the J end by 0 bases, with 11 bases between. The CDR3 contains 15 residues. Germline lookup yields CDR1 SGHTA and CDR2 FQGNSA. CDR3 region: CASSPDGNSYNEQFF. The CDR3 coding sequence is TGTGCCAGCAGCCCGGATGGGAACTCCTACAATGAGCAGTTCTTC.

The rearrangement uses TRBV20-1 and TRBJ2-7, with D possibly matching TRBD2 (6 bases). The CDR3 is 13 residues long. V was pared by 3 bases and J by 0 bases, with 9 bases between. The V gene's germline CDR1 is DFQATT and CDR2 SNEGSKA (reference sequence). The CDR3 nucleotides are TGCAGTGCTAGTAGCGGTGCCTCCTACGAGCAGTACGTC. Translating it yields CSASSGASYEQYV.

This sequence joins TRBV11-1 and TRBJ2-5, with a weak D call TRBD1 (6 bases). Germline loops: CDR1 SGHAT, CDR2 FQDESV (reference sequence). V dropped 3 bases and J dropped 3 bases, with 11 bases sitting between them. The CDR3 spans 14 residues. In DNA form, the CDR3 reads TGTGCCAGCAGCTTGATCAACAGGGAAGAGACCCAGTACTTC. It specifies CASSLINREETQYF. The whole variable domain, remainder taken from reference TRBV11-1 and TRBJ2-5, is EAEVAQSPRYKITEKSQAVAFWCDPISGHATLYWYRQILGQGPELLVQFQDESVVDDSQLPKDRFSAERLKGVDSTLKIQPAELGDSAMYLCASSLINREETQYFGPGTRLLVL.

This sequence joins TRBV5-1 and TRBJ2-3, with 9 bases that match TRBD2. The germline V gene has CDR1 SGHRS and CDR2 YFSETQ. V lost 0 bases and J lost 3; bases outside the gene matches: 2. The CDR3 has 15 residues. DNA for the CDR3: TGCGCCAGCAGCTTGGCTAGCGGGAAAACAGATACGCAGTATTTT. This encodes CASSLASGKTDTQYF.

J is TRBJ2-3 and V is TRBV5-1; D unresolved. CDR1 is SGHRS and CDR2 is YFSETQ in the germline V gene. The CDR3 totals 15 residues. Trimming stripped 7 bases from V and 0 bases from J, with 15 bases between. The chain's CDR3 is CASRPLDTSTDTQYF. The CDR3 DNA follows: TGCGCCAGCCGCCCCCTAGATACTAGCACAGATACGCAGTATTTT.

This clonotype was seen only a few times. This chain uses TRBV11-2 with TRBJ2-1; the D gene is possibly TRBD2 (7 bases). CDR1 SGHAT and CDR2 FQNNGV come from the germline V gene. The CDR3 has 17 residues. Trimming removed 5 bases from V and 3 bases from J, with 20 bases in between. As DNA, the CDR3 is TGTGCCAGCAGCCGCCTGACGGGGGGCCTTTTCTACAATGAGCAGTTCTTC. Translating it yields CASSRLTGGLFYNEQFF.

The chain recombines TRBV6-4 with TRBJ1-2; TRBD1 matches at 7 bases. Germline trimming cut 9 bases from V and 5 bases from J; bases unmatched to any gene: 15. Germline V gene lookup returns CDR1 MRHNA and CDR2 SNTAGT. The CDR3 consists of 15 residues. The CDR3 sequence is CARGRRKGAGYGYTF. The DNA for the CDR3 is TGTGCCAGGGGTCGAAGGAAGGGGGCTGGGTATGGCTACACCTTC.

This clonotype was counted a few times. The V gene is TRBV6-5, the J gene TRBJ2-7, with 9 bases that match TRBD2. CDR3 size: 15 residues. Germline trimming cut 5 bases from V and 0 bases from J; bases unmatched to any gene: 5. Germline V CDR1 and CDR2: MNHEY, SVGAGI. The CDR3 DNA reads TGTGCCAGCAGTCTACTAGCGGGTCCCTCCTACGAGCAGTACTTC. This encodes CASSLLAGPSYEQYF.

This clonotype was observed many times. The CDR3 reads CASRPGTGNNEQFF. The CDR3, as DNA: TGCGCCAGCAGACCCGGGACAGGGAACAATGAGCAGTTCTTC. This chain links TRBV5-1 with TRBJ2-1; 9 bases are a match to TRBD1. CDR1 SGHRS and CDR2 YFSETQ come from the germline V gene. Trimming took 5 bases from V and 5 from J; bases not matched to a gene: 5. The length of the CDR3 is 14 residues.

This clonotype was observed a handful of times. The V gene is TRBV29-1, the J gene TRBJ2-2; 8 bases align to TRBD2. V was pared by 7 bases and J by 4 bases, with 11 bases of the junction left unmatched. The CDR3 spans 15 residues. CDR1 is SQVTM and CDR2 is ANQGSEA in the germline V gene. In DNA, the CDR3 is TGCAGCGCGGGGGGGGACGCAAGACTCACCGGGGAGCTGTTTTTT. Its protein is CSAGGDARLTGELFF.

CDR3 in DNA: TGTGCCAGCAGGAGCCCCACGCGGACCCAGTACTTC. Translating it yields CASRSPTRTQYF. The genes are TRBV6-5 and TRBJ2-5; no firm D call. The CDR3 contains 12 residues. The ends were cut back, 6 bases at V and 7 bases at J, with 12 bases in the middle. Germline loops: CDR1 MNHEY, CDR2 SVGAGI.

The chain links TRBV5-5 to TRBJ1-4, with TRBD1 identical over 8 bases. V lost 4 bases, J lost 7 bases, and 9 bases stayed unmatched. This CDR3 comprises 15 residues. From germline, CDR1 is SGHKS and CDR2 YYEKEE (reference sequence). CDR3 in amino acids: CASSRPGTGGEKLFF. CDR3 coding DNA: TGTGCCAGCAGCCGTCCCGGGACAGGCGGTGAAAAACTGTTTTTT.

This clonotype was found a few times. This chain connects TRBV12-3 or TRBV12-4 to TRBJ1-2; weak D call: TRBD1 (6 bases). This CDR3 spans 14 amino acids. V shed 4 bases and J shed 4 bases, with 13 bases lying between them. In DNA form, the CDR3 reads TGTGCCAGCAGTTCCGGACAGCTACCCTATGGCTACACCTTC. Its translation is CASSSGQLPYGYTF.

The CDR3 here is CASSLEATGNTEAFF. In nucleotides, the CDR3 is TGTGCCAGCAGCTTAGAAGCGACCGGGAACACTGAAGCTTTCTTT. The chain employs TRBV7-8 and TRBJ1-1, with no clear D. The CDR3 is 15 amino acids. CDR1 and CDR2 from the germline V gene are SGHVS and FQNEAQ. V was cut by 1 base and J by 1 base, with 10 bases left in between.

The V and J genes are TRBV4-2 and TRBJ2-7; no reliable D call. The CDR3 extends over 14 amino acids. The germline gives CDR1 LGHNA, CDR2 YNFKEQ. V was shortened by 3 bases and J by 0 bases, with 9 bases between the two germline ends. The CDR3 loop is CASSQMTDSYEQYF. In DNA form, the CDR3 reads TGTGCCAGCAGCCAGATGACTGACTCCTACGAGCAGTACTTC.

At least ten counts were recorded for this clonotype. V gene TRBV12-3 or TRBV12-4 combines with J gene TRBJ1-6, with D unclear. V was cut by 6 bases and J by 4 bases, with 4 bases left in between. The CDR3 is 12 amino acids. The CDR3 sequence: CASRGYNSPLHF. The CDR3 bases are TGTGCCAGCAGAGGTTATAATTCACCCCTCCACTTT.

This clonotype was detected only a few times. The chain recombines TRBV20-1 with TRBJ1-2, with TRBD1 identical over 10 bases. Germline assignment: CDR1 DFQATT and CDR2 SNEGSKA (reference sequence). The CDR3 loop spans 16 amino acids. V lost 6 bases to trimming and J lost 4 bases; unmatched junction nucleotides: 14. The CDR3 here is CSAITWDRGASYGYTF. The CDR3, as DNA: TGCAGTGCGATCACTTGGGACAGGGGCGCAAGCTATGGCTACACCTTC.

V usage is TRBV2 and J usage is TRBJ2-5; D not certain. The germline V gene has CDR1 SNHLY and CDR2 FYNNEI. The CDR3 contains 12 residues. V was pared by 6 bases and J by 10 bases, with 15 bases between. The chain's CDR3 is CASRARGPGQYF. The CDR3 DNA follows: TGTGCCAGCAGAGCGCGAGGTCCGGGCCAGTACTTC.

This clonotype appeared a few times. This chain connects TRBV12-3 or TRBV12-4 to TRBJ2-1, with 7 bases aligning to TRBD1. The CDR3 totals 17 residues. V was clipped by 5 bases and J by 2 bases; unmatched bases: 12. The CDR3 loop is CASSLRQGGLPYNEQFF. CDR3 DNA: TGTGCCAGCAGTCTCCGACAGGGTGGGCTTCCCTACAATGAGCAGTTCTTC.

The J gene is TRBJ2-3, the V gene TRBV10-3; 8 bases match TRBD2. Germline CDR1 is ENHRY and CDR2 is SYGVKD. This CDR3 has 14 residues. V was clipped by 6 bases and J by 5 bases; unmatched bases: 7. DNA for the CDR3: TGTGCCATCAGCGGGGTACTAGCGGAAGATACGCAGTATTTT. Its translation: CAISGVLAEDTQYF.

This clonotype was observed a few times. This sequence joins TRBV7-8 and TRBJ2-5; tentatively, D is TRBD2 (5 bases). CDR1 and CDR2 from the germline V gene are SGHVS and FQNEAQ. This CDR3 region has 16 residues. With 6 bases removed from V and 3 bases from J, the gap between germline ends came to 20 bases. The CDR3, as DNA: TGTGCCAGCAGGATAGGGCGTTTGAGCGGAAAAGAGACCCAGTACTTC. Translation gives CASRIGRLSGKETQYF.

This chain uses TRBV28 with TRBJ2-1; 11 bases match TRBD1. Germline loops: CDR1 MDHEN, CDR2 SYDVKM. CDR3 size: 14 residues. V lost 7 bases, J lost 8 bases, and 7 bases stayed unmatched. As DNA, the CDR3 is TGTGCCAGCATAGGACAGGGGGCGCGCGATGAGCAGTTCTTC. Translation: CASIGQGARDEQFF.

This clonotype was found many times. Written as DNA, the CDR3 is TGTGCCAGCAGCGGGCACAGCACAGATACGCAGTATTTT. It translates to CASSGHSTDTQYF. The chain uses TRBV6-1 and TRBJ2-3, with D unclear. V was trimmed by 6 bases and J by 0 bases, leaving 7 bases between them. The CDR3 length is 13 residues. The germline gives CDR1 MNHNS, CDR2 SASEGT.

The chain uses TRBV2 and TRBJ1-5; D not resolved. The CDR3 has 14 amino acids. Per germline, CDR1 SNHLY and CDR2 FYNNEI. Trimming removed 4 bases at V and 0 bases at J, with 7 bases between. CDR3 protein: CASSGVVSNQPQHF. CDR3 nucleotide sequence: TGTGCCAGCAGTGGAGTCGTTAGCAATCAGCCCCAGCATTTT.

This clonotype was detected a few times. This chain joins TRBV20-1 and TRBJ2-3; 10 nucleotides line up with TRBD2. Unmatched junction bases numbered 3, after V lost 2 bases and J lost 4 bases. CDR1 DFQATT and CDR2 SNEGSKA come from the germline V gene (reference sequence). The CDR3 runs 14 residues. The DNA of the CDR3 is TGCAGTGCTAGACTAGCGGGAGCCTCAGATACGCAGTATTTT. Its protein product is CSARLAGASDTQYF.